These 12 T cell receptor beta chains share one sample of origin, sequenced in a study of blood T cell repertoires in COVID-19. Assay used: immunoSEQ multiplex PCR; TCRdb lists only in-frame clones, some missing. The sample has 60,000 to 65,000 clones, about 80% seen once; the top ten hold approximately 15%. Specimen: peripheral blood. These receptors all come from a man between 60 and 75 years old with COVID-19, enrolled during active disease.

V and J are TRBV7-3 and TRBJ2-2, with 9 bases aligning to TRBD1. The CDR3 covers 15 residues. V was pared by 4 bases and J by 5 bases, with 5 bases of the junction left unmatched. Germline V gene data show CDR1 as SGHTA and CDR2 as FQGTGA. CDR3 residues: CASSSGTGYTGELFF. The DNA for the CDR3 is TGTGCCAGCAGCTCCGGGACAGGGTATACCGGGGAGCTGTTTTTT.

The V gene is TRBV29-1, the J gene TRBJ2-1; 9 bases match TRBD1. J gave up 9 bases and V 7 bases, and 7 bases lay outside the gene matches. Germline V gives CDR1 SQVTM, CDR2 ANQGSEA. The CDR3 extends over 12 amino acids. In DNA, the CDR3 is TGCAGCGGTAGGACAGGGGACGGTGAGCAGTTCTTC. Its translation is CSGRTGDGEQFF.

The rearrangement links TRBV30 to TRBJ1-1; tentatively, D is TRBD1 (6 bases). V was pared by 4 bases and J by 4 bases, with 10 bases between. In germline, CDR1 is GTSNPN, CDR2 SVGIG (reference sequence). This CDR3 has 12 residues. The DNA for the CDR3 is TGTGCCTGGACCGAAGGGGGCACTGAAGCTTTCTTT. Protein product: CAWTEGGTEAFF.

This sequence joins TRBV5-5 and TRBJ1-6; 8 bases map to TRBD1. The CDR3 spans 14 residues. The V segment lost 3 bases and the J segment 7 bases; nucleotides outside the gene matches: 3. CDR1 SGHKS and CDR2 YYEKEE come from the germline V gene (reference sequence). The CDR3 loop reads CASSWGQENSPLHF. In DNA, the CDR3 is TGTGCCAGCAGCTGGGGACAGGAGAATTCACCCCTCCACTTT.

The chain has TRBV11-2 and TRBJ2-7, with 7 bases aligning to TRBD1. V gave up 5 bases and J gave up 0 bases; unmatched junction bases: 7. This CDR3 spans 15 amino acids. Germline V CDR1 and CDR2: SGHAT, FQNNGV. The CDR3, as DNA: TGTGCCAGCAGCGGGATACAGGGGAGCTCCTACGAGCAGTACTTC. The encoded protein is CASSGIQGSSYEQYF.

The rearrangement links TRBV9 to TRBJ2-5, with D possibly TRBD1 on 6 matching bases. CDR1 is SGDLS, CDR2 YYNGEE, per germline. Trimming cost V 4 bases and J 7 bases, with 17 bases left between them. CDR3 length equals 14 residues. The CDR3 region has the DNA TGTGCCAGCAGCCCACAGGGTGGGACGGGGACCCAGTACTTC. This translates into CASSPQGGTGTQYF.

In its sample, this clone was seen once. This chain connects TRBV7-6 to TRBJ2-7; 7 bases are shared with TRBD2. Germline assignment: CDR1 SGHVS and CDR2 FNYEAQ. The CDR3 consists of 18 residues. J was trimmed by 0 bases and V by 7 bases; bases with no gene match: 18. CDR3 protein: CASTEIGDWRTSSYEQYF. The DNA of the CDR3 is TGTGCCAGCACCGAAATCGGAGACTGGAGGACTAGCTCCTACGAGCAGTACTTC.

The rearrangement links TRBV3-1 (or the pseudogene TRBV3-2) to TRBJ2-3; 9 positions agree with TRBD2. Germline V gene lookup returns CDR1 LGHDT and CDR2 YNNKEL (reference sequence). The length of the CDR3 is 19 residues. Unmatched junction bases numbered 14, after V lost 0 bases and J lost 4 bases. CDR3 nucleotides: TGTGCCAGCAGCCAAGATACCGGGCGGGGGGGCGGCGTAGCAGATACGCAGTATTTT. Its protein is CASSQDTGRGGGVADTQYF.

This rearrangement joins TRBV11-3 to TRBJ2-5; no clear D. CDR1 is SGHNT and CDR2 is YENEEA in the germline V gene. CDR3 size: 13 residues. Trimming stripped 1 base from V and 1 base from J, with 4 bases between. The CDR3: CASSLGSQETQYF. DNA for the CDR3: TGTGCCAGCAGCTTAGGCAGCCAAGAGACCCAGTACTTC.

The genes are TRBV14 and TRBJ2-4, with a possible D match to TRBD2 (7 bases). The V end was cut by 0 bases, the J end by 6 bases, with 12 bases between. This CDR3 comprises 15 residues. CDR1 SGHDN and CDR2 FVKESK come from the germline V gene. The CDR3 sequence: CASSQDLRGGNIQYF. In DNA form, the CDR3 reads TGTGCCAGCAGCCAAGATCTTAGGGGGGGAAACATTCAGTACTTC.

Of note for this clone: One junction end does not reproduce the germline sequence, and a read error may be involved. The genes are TRBV14 and TRBJ2-7, with TRBD1 identical over 10 bases. CDR1 is SGHDN and CDR2 is FVKESK in the germline V gene. CDR3 size: 13 residues. The CDR3 DNA follows: TGTGCCAGCAGCCAAGTCGGGGGACAGGGGACAACCTTC. Translated, it gives CASSQVGGQGTTF.

This clone has just a few counts. This chain connects TRBV6-5 to TRBJ1-3; 7 nucleotides align to TRBD1. The CDR3 loop spans 15 amino acids. Unmatched junction bases numbered 8, after V lost 7 bases and J lost 2 bases. Germline V CDR1 and CDR2: MNHEY, SVGAGI. The CDR3 DNA reads TGTGCCAGCACCCCCCGGGGGACAGCTGGAAACACCATATATTTT. Its protein is CASTPRGTAGNTIYF.